Below are 32 T cell receptor beta chains sequenced from a single sample in a study of blood T cell repertoires in COVID-19. Libraries were prepared by immunoSEQ multiplex PCR; TCRdb keeps only in-frame clonotypes and omits some of them. The sample shows around 200,000 clones, 70% to 90% of them seen only once. Sequencing was carried out using peripheral blood. Every receptor here comes from a person aged 70 to 85 with COVID-19, enrolled during active disease.

The chain employs TRBV5-1 and TRBJ2-7, with D possibly being TRBD1 (6 bases). The CDR3 has 14 amino acids. V lost 1 base and J 3 bases, leaving 11 bases between the germline ends. The germline CDR1 and CDR2 sequences are SGHRS and YFSETQ. CDR3 sequence: CASSLPGGHYEQYF. The CDR3 coding sequence is TGCGCCAGCAGCTTGCCTGGGGGACACTACGAGCAGTACTTC.

This clone has a handful of counts. The rearrangement links TRBV9 to TRBJ2-7, with no clear D. Trimming took off 2 bases at V and 4 bases at J, with 7 bases between the two ends. Germline CDR1 SGDLS, CDR2 YYNGEE. The CDR3 loop spans 12 amino acids. CDR3 sequence (DNA): TGTGCCAGCAGCGTTCTGCGATACGAGCAGTACTTC. Its protein product is CASSVLRYEQYF. The variable domain in full, completed from reference TRBV9 and TRBJ2-7, reads DSGVTQTPKHLITATGQRVTLRCSPRSGDLSVYWYQQSLDQGLQFLIQYYNGEERAKGNILERFSAQQFPDLHSELNLSSLELGDSALYFCASSVLRYEQYFGPGTRLTVT.

This clone was observed a handful of times. The chain is built from TRBV15 and TRBJ2-7; D ambiguous. This CDR3 is 11 amino acids long. With 5 bases removed from V and 5 bases from J, the gap between germline ends came to 7 bases. Germline V gene sequence: CDR1 LNHNV, CDR2 YYDKDF (reference sequence). CDR3 residues: CATSASHEQYF. The CDR3 DNA is TGTGCCACCAGCGCAAGCCACGAGCAGTACTTC.

The CDR3 sequence is CASSLGRGGNQPQHF. The CDR3 DNA is TGTGCCAGCAGCTTAGGCAGGGGTGGCAATCAGCCCCAGCATTTT. This chain uses TRBV7-2 with TRBJ1-5; possible D gene TRBD1, 6 bases. The CDR3 is made up of 15 amino acids. Looked up from germline, CDR1 is SGHTA and CDR2 is FQGNSA. Trimming cost V 1 base and J 2 bases, with 9 bases left between them.

V usage is TRBV7-9 and J usage is TRBJ1-5; 8 bases are shared with TRBD1. The CDR3 covers 16 residues. Germline V lookup: CDR1 SEHNR, CDR2 FQNEAQ (reference sequence). Trimming removed 5 bases from V and 7 bases from J; junction bases left unmatched: 13. The CDR3 loop is CASSLRQGLQEQPQHF. CDR3 bases: TGTGCCAGCAGCCTTCGACAGGGGCTTCAGGAACAGCCCCAGCATTTT.

The rearrangement links TRBV10-3 to TRBJ2-3; 10 positions agree with TRBD2. Germline CDR1 is ENHRY and CDR2 is SYGVKD. The CDR3 is made up of 15 amino acids. The V gene end was trimmed by 2 bases and the J gene end by 1 base; junction bases not matched to a gene: 0. The CDR3 DNA reads as TGTGCCATCAGTGAGACTAGCGGGGGCACAGATACGCAGTATTTT. It translates to CAISETSGGTDTQYF.

This clone has just one count. The chain couples TRBV5-6 to TRBJ1-6; TRBD1 agrees at 8 bases. Looked up from germline, CDR1 is SGHDT and CDR2 is YYEEEE. V shed 1 base and J 14 bases; nucleotides not matched to a gene: 5. The length of the CDR3 is 13 residues. The CDR3 sequence: CASSLPGGTSLHF. As DNA, the CDR3 is TGTGCCAGCAGCTTGCCAGGGGGCACATCCCTCCACTTT. The full variable domain, completed using reference TRBV5-6 and TRBJ1-6, is DAGVTQSPTHLIKTRGQQVTLRCSPKSGHDTVSWYQQALGQGPQFIFQYYEEEERQRGNFPDRFSGHQFPNYSSELNVNALLLGDSALYLCASSLPGGTSLHFGNGTRLTVT.

J is TRBJ1-6 and V is TRBV7-2; the match to TRBD1 covers 7 bases. Trimming at V came to 4 bases and at J to 7 bases, leaving 10 bases not matched to a gene. In germline, CDR1 is SGHTA, CDR2 FQGNSA. The CDR3 contains 16 residues. The chain's CDR3 is CASSYTGQVLNSPLHF. CDR3 nucleotide sequence: TGTGCCAGCAGCTACACTGGACAGGTGCTCAATTCACCCCTCCACTTT.

The rearrangement joins TRBV28 to TRBJ2-3, with a tentative D call TRBD1 (6 bases). The germline V gene encodes CDR1 MDHEN and CDR2 SYDVKM. The CDR3 has 16 amino acids. V dropped 6 bases and J dropped 4 bases, with 20 bases sitting between them. CDR3 amino acids: CASRTDSVGFPDTQYF. The CDR3 DNA sequence: TGTGCCAGCAGAACGGACAGCGTCGGGTTCCCAGATACGCAGTATTTT.

V is TRBV9 and J is TRBJ1-2; a possible D gene is TRBD1 (5 bases). Trimming stripped 1 base from V and 2 bases from J, with 9 bases between. Germline loops: CDR1 SGDLS, CDR2 YYNGEE. This CDR3 is built from 14 residues. The CDR3 loop is CASSVPGGNYGYTF. The DNA for the CDR3 is TGTGCCAGCAGCGTACCGGGGGGAAACTATGGCTACACCTTC.

The CDR3 protein is CASSVDKGDNQPQHF. The CDR3 nucleotides are TGTGCCAGCAGCGTAGACAAAGGGGACAATCAGCCCCAGCATTTT. The chain uses TRBV9 and TRBJ1-5; D might be TRBD1 (5 bases). CDR3 length: 15 amino acids. The V and J ends lost 0 bases and 3 bases respectively, with 10 bases between them. The germline V gene encodes CDR1 SGDLS and CDR2 YYNGEE.

V usage is TRBV5-5 and J usage is TRBJ2-1, with D possibly being TRBD1 (6 bases). V lost 0 bases to trimming and J lost 5 bases, with 18 bases between them. This CDR3 is 17 amino acids long. Germline V lookup: CDR1 SGHKS, CDR2 YYEKEE (reference sequence). As DNA, the CDR3 is TGTGCCAGCAGCTTGGTGAGCACAGGGCTAGGACACAATGAGCAGTTCTTC. Its protein is CASSLVSTGLGHNEQFF.

This clone is a singleton in its sample. CDR3 in amino acids: CASMRWRGRVTEAFF. Written as DNA, the CDR3 is TGCGCCAGTATGCGTTGGAGGGGCAGGGTCACTGAAGCTTTCTTT. The V call is TRBV5-1, the J call TRBJ1-1, with D possibly TRBD1 on 5 matching bases. CDR1 is SGHRS, CDR2 YFSETQ, per germline. V lost 8 bases, J lost 4 bases, and 21 bases lay in between. This CDR3 has 15 residues.

CDR3 sequence reads: CASSSAGPGTDTQYF. For the CDR3, the DNA is TGTGCCAGCAGCTCAGCAGGTCCAGGGACAGATACGCAGTATTTT. The chain links TRBV7-3 to TRBJ2-3; D may be TRBD1 (5 bases). CDR3 size: 15 residues. Between the trimmed V and J ends, which lost 4 bases and 3 bases, there was a span of 14 bases. CDR1 and CDR2 from the germline V gene are SGHTA and FQGTGA.

V and J are TRBV7-9 and TRBJ1-2; D is unresolved. This CDR3 region has 14 residues. Germline V gene sequence: CDR1 SEHNR, CDR2 FQNEAQ (reference sequence). The ends were cut back, 3 bases at V and 6 bases at J, with 14 bases in the middle. CDR3 in amino acids: CASSLELGVDGYTF. DNA for the CDR3: TGTGCCAGCAGCTTGGAATTAGGAGTGGATGGCTACACCTTC.

V and J are TRBV24-1 and TRBJ1-2; D gene ambiguous. Trimming removed 3 bases from V and 2 bases from J, with 9 bases in between. The CDR3 length is 14 residues. Germline V gives CDR1 KGHDR, CDR2 SFDVKD. The CDR3 sequence: CATSDPGMNYGYTF. As DNA, the CDR3 is TGTGCCACCAGTGATCCCGGGATGAACTATGGCTACACCTTC.

The J gene is TRBJ1-5, the V gene TRBV7-9; D is possibly TRBD1 (5 bases). Trimming removed 1 base from V and 4 bases from J, with 11 bases in between. Germline lookup yields CDR1 SEHNR and CDR2 FQNEAQ (reference sequence). This CDR3 region has 15 residues. CDR3 nucleotides: TGTGCCAGCAGCTTAGGTGACAGAGTAAATCAGCCCCAGCATTTT. Protein sequence: CASSLGDRVNQPQHF.

This sequence joins TRBV13 and TRBJ1-1, with D possibly TRBD1 on 5 matching bases. Deletions cut 5 bases from V and 0 bases from J, with 16 bases between. Per germline, CDR1 PRHDT and CDR2 FYEKMQ (reference sequence). This CDR3 has 16 residues. In DNA, the CDR3 is TGTGCCAGCAGCACAAGCAGACAGAGTCTGAACACTGAAGCTTTCTTT. Residues: CASSTSRQSLNTEAFF.

This chain links TRBV9 with TRBJ1-1; the D is unclear. Germline values: CDR1 SGDLS, CDR2 YYNGEE. The CDR3 spans 15 residues. Trimming stripped 4 bases from V and 1 base from J, with 14 bases between. For the CDR3, the DNA is TGTGCCAGCAGCCCTATCGCGGGAGAGAACACTGAAGCTTTCTTT. Translated, it gives CASSPIAGENTEAFF.

The CDR3 here is CASSIRPDSRNSPLHF. The CDR3 nucleotides read TGTGCCAGTAGTATACGGCCGGACAGCCGAAATTCACCCCTCCACTTT. V and J are TRBV19 and TRBJ1-6; D may be TRBD1 (6 bases). Germline CDR1 and CDR2: LNHDA and SQIVND (reference sequence). V gave up 2 bases and J gave up 7 bases, with 15 bases separating them. This CDR3 contains 16 residues.

The V call is TRBV6-5, the J call TRBJ1-2, with TRBD1 matching over 8 bases. J was trimmed by 4 bases and V by 5 bases; bases with no gene match: 9. The CDR3 is made up of 15 amino acids. The germline CDR1 and CDR2 sequences are MNHEY and SVGAGI. CDR3 amino acids: CASSPTGGILYGYTF. The CDR3 bases are TGTGCCAGCAGTCCCACAGGGGGTATTCTCTATGGCTACACCTTC.

The chain links TRBV28 to TRBJ1-4; D is unresolved. The germline CDR1 and CDR2 sequences are MDHEN and SYDVKM. V was trimmed by 2 bases and J by 0 bases, leaving 16 bases between them. The CDR3 is 18 residues long. In DNA, the CDR3 is TGTGCCAGCAGTTTACTAGGAAAAACTCTATCAACTAATGAAAAACTGTTTTTT. This gives the protein CASSLLGKTLSTNEKLFF.

The chain recombines TRBV24-1 with TRBJ1-3; D gene unclear. This CDR3 region has 20 residues. V lost 9 bases to trimming and J lost 4 bases, with 33 bases between them. Germline CDR1 and CDR2: KGHDR and SFDVKD. The CDR3 spells CATYTVITSEGSGSGNTIYF. DNA of the CDR3: TGTGCCACCTATACCGTAATAACTAGCGAGGGAAGCGGGTCCGGAAACACCATATATTTT.

The V gene is TRBV3-1 (or the pseudogene TRBV3-2), the J gene TRBJ1-1; tentative D call: TRBD1 (6 bases). The ends were cut back, 0 bases at V and 11 bases at J, with 25 bases in the middle. There are 17 residues in the CDR3. CDR1 and CDR2 (germline): LGHDT, YNNKEL (reference sequence). As DNA, the CDR3 is TGTGCCAGCAGCCAAGAACCCCTGAACGACAGGCCGGTTCGGGCTTTCTTT. Translating gives CASSQEPLNDRPVRAFF.

Many counts were recorded for this clone. CDR3 nucleotides: TGCGCCAGCAGCCAAGATAGCGTTCTATTTCGACAGGGACCAGATACGCAGTATTTT. This encodes CASSQDSVLFRQGPDTQYF. The chain carries TRBV4-3 and TRBJ2-3; TRBD1 matches at 7 bases. V was clipped by 0 bases and J by 4 bases; unmatched bases: 16. Germline CDR1 is LGHNA and CDR2 is YSLEER. The CDR3 extends over 19 amino acids.

The chain combines TRBV6-1 with TRBJ1-6; D gene unclear. Germline values: CDR1 MNHNS, CDR2 SASEGT. V shed 2 bases and J shed 4 bases, with 6 bases lying between them. The CDR3 has 14 residues. The CDR3 region has the DNA TGTGCCAGCAGTGAACGGGGTTATAATTCACCCCTCCACTTT. Encoded protein: CASSERGYNSPLHF.

The DNA of the CDR3 is TGTGCCAGCAGCTTGGGTCGTGGGACAGGGTATGGCTACACCTTC. It specifies CASSLGRGTGYGYTF. This chain links TRBV5-4 with TRBJ1-2, with 9 positions matching TRBD1. The trim removed 0 bases at V and 5 bases at J, leaving 5 bases unmatched. CDR1 is SGHNT and CDR2 is YYREEE in the germline V gene (reference sequence). The CDR3 has 15 amino acids.

The chain recombines TRBV29-1 with TRBJ2-1; 12 nucleotides match TRBD2. With V trimmed by 7 bases and J by 9 bases, 10 bases remained unmatched. Germline V gives CDR1 SQVTM, CDR2 ANQGSEA. CDR3 size: 14 residues. The CDR3 region has the DNA TGCAGCGGGGAGACTAGCGGGGGAAGTTTTGAGCAGTTCTTC. Translated: CSGETSGGSFEQFF.

V and J are TRBV28 and TRBJ2-7; 8 bases agree with TRBD1. The CDR3 extends over 16 amino acids. CDR1 is MDHEN and CDR2 is SYDVKM in the germline V gene. The J segment lost 2 bases and the V segment lost 5 bases, leaving 11 bases of the junction unmatched. The chain's CDR3 is CASSPSGQGSTYEQYF. The CDR3 DNA reads TGTGCCAGCAGTCCCTCAGGACAGGGCTCTACCTACGAGCAGTACTTC.

This rearrangement joins TRBV28 to TRBJ1-5; TRBD1 agrees at 8 bases. CDR1 and CDR2 from the germline V gene are MDHEN and SYDVKM. CDR3 length: 16 amino acids. The trim removed 5 bases at V and 4 bases at J, leaving 10 bases unmatched. The CDR3: CASSTGGTNINQPQHF. The CDR3 bases are TGTGCCAGCAGTACAGGGGGGACAAACATTAATCAGCCCCAGCATTTT.

This chain uses TRBV28 with TRBJ1-2; D may be TRBD1 (5 bases). The CDR3 is 15 amino acids. The germline V and J ends were trimmed by 5 bases and 3 bases, with 16 bases remaining between them. Germline CDR1 and CDR2: MDHEN and SYDVKM. The CDR3 sequence is CASSASTGTYYGYTF. CDR3 nucleotides: TGTGCCAGCAGTGCCTCAACCGGGACTTACTATGGCTACACCTTC.

V and J are TRBV9 and TRBJ2-1, with D perhaps TRBD1 (6 bases). The CDR3 loop spans 13 amino acids. The V and J ends lost 3 bases and 6 bases respectively, with 10 bases between them. Germline V gene sequence: CDR1 SGDLS, CDR2 YYNGEE. DNA for the CDR3: TGTGCCAGCAGCGCGACAGGTTCCAATGAGCAGTTCTTC. This gives the protein CASSATGSNEQFF.